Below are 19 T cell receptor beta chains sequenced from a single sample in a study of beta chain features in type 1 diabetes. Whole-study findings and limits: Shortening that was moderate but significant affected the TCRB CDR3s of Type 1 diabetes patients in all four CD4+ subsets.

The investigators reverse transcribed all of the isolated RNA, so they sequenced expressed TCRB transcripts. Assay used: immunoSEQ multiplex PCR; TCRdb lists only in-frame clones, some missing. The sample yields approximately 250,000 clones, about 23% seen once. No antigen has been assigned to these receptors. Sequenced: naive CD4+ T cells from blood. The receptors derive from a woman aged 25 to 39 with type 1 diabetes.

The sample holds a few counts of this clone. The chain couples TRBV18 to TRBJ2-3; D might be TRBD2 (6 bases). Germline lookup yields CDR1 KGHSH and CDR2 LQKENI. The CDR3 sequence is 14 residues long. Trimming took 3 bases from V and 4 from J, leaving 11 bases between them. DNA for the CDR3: TGTGCCAGCTCACCTTACGGGGGAGCAGATACGCAGTATTTT. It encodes CASSPYGGADTQYF.

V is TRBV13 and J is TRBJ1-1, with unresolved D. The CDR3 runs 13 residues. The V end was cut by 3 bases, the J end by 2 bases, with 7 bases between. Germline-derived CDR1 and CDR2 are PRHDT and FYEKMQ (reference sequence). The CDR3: CASSFTANTEAFF. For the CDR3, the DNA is TGTGCCAGCAGCTTTACAGCAAACACTGAAGCTTTCTTT.

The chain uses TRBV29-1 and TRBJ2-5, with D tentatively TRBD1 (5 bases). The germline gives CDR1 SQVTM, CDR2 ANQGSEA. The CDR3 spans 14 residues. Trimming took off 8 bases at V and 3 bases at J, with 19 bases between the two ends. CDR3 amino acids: CSFSPYQGKETQYF. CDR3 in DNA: TGCAGCTTTTCGCCTTATCAGGGAAAAGAGACCCAGTACTTC.

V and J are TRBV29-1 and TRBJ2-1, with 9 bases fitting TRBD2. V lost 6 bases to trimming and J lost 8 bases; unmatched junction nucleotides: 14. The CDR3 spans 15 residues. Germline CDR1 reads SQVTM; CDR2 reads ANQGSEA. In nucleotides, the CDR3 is TGCAGCGTGGACCTGGGGGCTAGCGGGACTGATGAGCAGTTCTTC. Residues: CSVDLGASGTDEQFF.

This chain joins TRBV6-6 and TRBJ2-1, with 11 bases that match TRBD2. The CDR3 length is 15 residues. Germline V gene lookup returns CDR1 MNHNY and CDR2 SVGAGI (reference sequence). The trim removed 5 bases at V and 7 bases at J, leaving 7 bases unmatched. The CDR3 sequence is CASSAPGLAANEQFF. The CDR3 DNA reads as TGTGCCAGCAGTGCCCCGGGACTAGCGGCTAATGAGCAGTTCTTC.

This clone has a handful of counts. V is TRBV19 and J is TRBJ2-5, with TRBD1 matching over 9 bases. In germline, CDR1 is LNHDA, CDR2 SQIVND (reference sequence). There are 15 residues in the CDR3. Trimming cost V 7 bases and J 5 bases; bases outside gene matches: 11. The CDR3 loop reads CASTVGTGNWETQYF. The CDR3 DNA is TGTGCCAGTACTGTGGGGACAGGGAATTGGGAGACCCAGTACTTC.

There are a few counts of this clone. DNA for the CDR3: TGCGCCAGCAGCTATCAAGTAGCGGGGCTCTACAATGAGCAGTTCTTC. Translated, it gives CASSYQVAGLYNEQFF. The gene calls are TRBV5-1 and TRBJ2-1, with 8 bases matching TRBD2. The CDR3 has 16 amino acids. The germline CDR1 and CDR2 sequences are SGHRS and YFSETQ. With V trimmed by 3 bases and J by 3 bases, 8 bases remained unmatched. The entire variable domain, with the rest obtained from reference TRBV5-1 and TRBJ2-1, is as follows: KAGVTQTPRYLIKTRGQQVTLSCSPISGHRSVSWYQQTPGQGLQFLFEYFSETQRNKGNFPGRFSGRQFSNSRSEMNVSTLELGDSALYLCASSYQVAGLYNEQFFGPGTRLTVL.

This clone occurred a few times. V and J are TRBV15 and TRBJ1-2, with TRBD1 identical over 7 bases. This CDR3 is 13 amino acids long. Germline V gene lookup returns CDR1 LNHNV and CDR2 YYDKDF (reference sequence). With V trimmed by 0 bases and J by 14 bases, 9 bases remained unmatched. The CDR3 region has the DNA TGTGCCACCAGCAGAGATCCTGGACAGGTGAAGACCTTC. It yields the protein CATSRDPGQVKTF.

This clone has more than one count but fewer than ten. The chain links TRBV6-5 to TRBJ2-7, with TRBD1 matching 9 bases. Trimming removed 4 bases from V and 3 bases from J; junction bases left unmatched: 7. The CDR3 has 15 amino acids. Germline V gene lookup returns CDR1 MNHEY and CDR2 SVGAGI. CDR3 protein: CASSFNRDRDYEQYF. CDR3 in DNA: TGTGCCAGCAGTTTCAACCGGGACAGGGACTACGAGCAGTACTTC.

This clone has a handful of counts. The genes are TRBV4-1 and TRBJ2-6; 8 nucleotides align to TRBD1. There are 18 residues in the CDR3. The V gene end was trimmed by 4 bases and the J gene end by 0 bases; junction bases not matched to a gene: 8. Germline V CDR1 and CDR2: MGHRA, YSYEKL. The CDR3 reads CASSRPGQANSGANVLTF. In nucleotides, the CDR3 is TGCGCCAGCAGCCGACCGGGACAGGCGAACTCTGGGGCCAACGTCCTGACTTTC.

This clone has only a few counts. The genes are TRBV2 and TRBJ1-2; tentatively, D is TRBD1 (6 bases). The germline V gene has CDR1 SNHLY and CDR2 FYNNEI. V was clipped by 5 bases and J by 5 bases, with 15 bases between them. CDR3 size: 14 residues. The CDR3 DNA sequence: TGTGCCAGCAGTCCCCAGGGGCAGGAGTATGGCTACACCTTC. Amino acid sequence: CASSPQGQEYGYTF.

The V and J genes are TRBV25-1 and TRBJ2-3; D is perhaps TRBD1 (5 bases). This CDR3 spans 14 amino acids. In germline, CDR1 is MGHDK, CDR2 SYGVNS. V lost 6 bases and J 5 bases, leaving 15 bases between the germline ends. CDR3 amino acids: CASRASGFGDTQYF. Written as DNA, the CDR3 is TGTGCCAGCAGGGCATCAGGGTTTGGAGATACGCAGTATTTT.

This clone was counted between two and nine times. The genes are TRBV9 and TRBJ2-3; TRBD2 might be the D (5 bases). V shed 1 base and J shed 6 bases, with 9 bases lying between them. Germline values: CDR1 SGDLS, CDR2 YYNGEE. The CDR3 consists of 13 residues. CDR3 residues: CASSVLPGDTQYF. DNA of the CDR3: TGTGCCAGCAGCGTACTCCCGGGGGATACGCAGTATTTT. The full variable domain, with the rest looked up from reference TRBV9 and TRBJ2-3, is DSGVTQTPKHLITATGQRVTLRCSPRSGDLSVYWYQQSLDQGLQFLIQYYNGEERAKGNILERFSAQQFPDLHSELNLSSLELGDSALYFCASSVLPGDTQYFGPGTRLTVL.

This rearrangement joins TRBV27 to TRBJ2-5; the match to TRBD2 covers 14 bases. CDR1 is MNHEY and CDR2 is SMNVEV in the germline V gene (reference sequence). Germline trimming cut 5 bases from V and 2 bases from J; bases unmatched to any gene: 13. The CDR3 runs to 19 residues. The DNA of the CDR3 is TGTGCCAGCAGTCCGAACAGAATCGGACTAGCGGGAGGACAAGAGACCCAGTACTTC. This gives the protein CASSPNRIGLAGGQETQYF.

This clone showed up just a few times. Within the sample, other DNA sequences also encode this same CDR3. The CDR3 nucleotides read TGCAGTGCTAGCAGGAATGAGCAGTTCTTC. Its protein is CSASRNEQFF. The chain recombines TRBV20-1 with TRBJ2-1, with D unclear. The germline V and J ends were trimmed by 3 bases and 7 bases, with 4 bases remaining between them. Germline V CDR1 and CDR2: DFQATT, SNEGSKA (reference sequence). This CDR3 is built from 10 residues.

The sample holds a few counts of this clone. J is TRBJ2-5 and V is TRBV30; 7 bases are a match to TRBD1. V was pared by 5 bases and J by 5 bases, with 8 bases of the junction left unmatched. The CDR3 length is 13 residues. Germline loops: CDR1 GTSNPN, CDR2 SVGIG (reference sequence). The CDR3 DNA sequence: TGTGCCTGGTCTGGGACAGTCGGGGAGACCCAGTACTTC. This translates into CAWSGTVGETQYF.

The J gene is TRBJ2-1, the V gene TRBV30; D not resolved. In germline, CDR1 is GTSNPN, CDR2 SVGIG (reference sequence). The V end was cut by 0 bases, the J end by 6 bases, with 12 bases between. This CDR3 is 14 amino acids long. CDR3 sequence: CAWSVEEVSNEQFF. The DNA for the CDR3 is TGTGCCTGGAGTGTAGAGGAAGTGAGCAATGAGCAGTTCTTC.

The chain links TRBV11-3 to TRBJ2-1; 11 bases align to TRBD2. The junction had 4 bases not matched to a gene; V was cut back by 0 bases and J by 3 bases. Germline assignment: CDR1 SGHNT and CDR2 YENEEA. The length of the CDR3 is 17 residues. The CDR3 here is CASSLDTSGRSYNEQFF. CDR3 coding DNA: TGTGCCAGCAGCTTAGACACTAGCGGGAGAAGCTACAATGAGCAGTTCTTC.

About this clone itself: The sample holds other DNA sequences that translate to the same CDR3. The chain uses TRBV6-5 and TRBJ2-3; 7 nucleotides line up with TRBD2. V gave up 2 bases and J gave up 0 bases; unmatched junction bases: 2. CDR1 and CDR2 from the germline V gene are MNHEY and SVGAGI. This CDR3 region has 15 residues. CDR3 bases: TGTGCCAGCAGTTACAGCGGGGCAAGCACAGATACGCAGTATTTT. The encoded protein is CASSYSGASTDTQYF.